The clone carrying this TCR beta chain was detected a few times. Original methodology: Amplifying reference gene primers gave estimates of nucleated cell counts. Sequencing was performed with immunoSEQ multiplex PCR; in TCRdb, only in-frame clones are kept and a portion is missing. That table supplies the V and J calls and clone size; D and trimming were determined from the DNA. This table has 130,000 to 150,000 clones, around nine tenths appearing once. The sample is drawn from a study of blood T cell repertoires in COVID-19. In the study overall: Samples of COVID-19 (acute and convalescent) were obtained from the United States, Italy and Spain. From T cells, B-cell-depleted T cells, or PBMCs came the material, which was cDNA or gDNA.

The germline V gene has CDR1 KGHDR and CDR2 SFDVKD. Trimming stripped 4 bases from V and 6 bases from J, with 18 bases between. This CDR3 is built from 16 residues. The chain carries TRBV24-1 and TRBJ2-1; perhaps TRBD2 as D (7 bases). Sequenced: peripheral blood. The source is a human donor in a cohort sampled during active COVID-19. Here the CDR3 reads CATSDPSRGASNEQFF. The CDR3 coding sequence is TGTGCCACCAGTGACCCTTCCCGGGGGGCAAGCAATGAGCAGTTCTTC.